Described below is a single T cell receptor beta chain sequence and its context. The data were taken from a study of blood T cell repertoires in COVID-19. Germline V gives CDR1 SGHAT, CDR2 FQNNGV. Trimming took off 5 bases at V and 5 bases at J, with 15 bases between the two ends. This CDR3 has 15 residues. TCRdb's copy holds only in-frame clones and misses some; the assay was immunoSEQ multiplex PCR. The sample records around 140,000 clones, 88% being singletons. The sequencing sample was made of peripheral blood. The receptor's source is a man in his fifties or sixties with acute or convalescent COVID-19. J is TRBJ2-2 and V is TRBV11-2; D unclear. CDR3 residues: CASSKEEMRTGELFF. Written as DNA, the CDR3 is TGTGCCAGCAGCAAAGAGGAAATGAGGACCGGGGAGCTGTTTTTT. The whole variable domain, remainder taken from reference TRBV11-2 and TRBJ2-2, is EAGVAQSPRYKIIEKRQSVAFWCNPISGHATLYWYQQILGQGPKLLIQFQNNGVVDDSQLPKDRFSAERLKGVDSTLKIQPAKLEDSAVYLCASSKEEMRTGELFFGEGSRLTVL.